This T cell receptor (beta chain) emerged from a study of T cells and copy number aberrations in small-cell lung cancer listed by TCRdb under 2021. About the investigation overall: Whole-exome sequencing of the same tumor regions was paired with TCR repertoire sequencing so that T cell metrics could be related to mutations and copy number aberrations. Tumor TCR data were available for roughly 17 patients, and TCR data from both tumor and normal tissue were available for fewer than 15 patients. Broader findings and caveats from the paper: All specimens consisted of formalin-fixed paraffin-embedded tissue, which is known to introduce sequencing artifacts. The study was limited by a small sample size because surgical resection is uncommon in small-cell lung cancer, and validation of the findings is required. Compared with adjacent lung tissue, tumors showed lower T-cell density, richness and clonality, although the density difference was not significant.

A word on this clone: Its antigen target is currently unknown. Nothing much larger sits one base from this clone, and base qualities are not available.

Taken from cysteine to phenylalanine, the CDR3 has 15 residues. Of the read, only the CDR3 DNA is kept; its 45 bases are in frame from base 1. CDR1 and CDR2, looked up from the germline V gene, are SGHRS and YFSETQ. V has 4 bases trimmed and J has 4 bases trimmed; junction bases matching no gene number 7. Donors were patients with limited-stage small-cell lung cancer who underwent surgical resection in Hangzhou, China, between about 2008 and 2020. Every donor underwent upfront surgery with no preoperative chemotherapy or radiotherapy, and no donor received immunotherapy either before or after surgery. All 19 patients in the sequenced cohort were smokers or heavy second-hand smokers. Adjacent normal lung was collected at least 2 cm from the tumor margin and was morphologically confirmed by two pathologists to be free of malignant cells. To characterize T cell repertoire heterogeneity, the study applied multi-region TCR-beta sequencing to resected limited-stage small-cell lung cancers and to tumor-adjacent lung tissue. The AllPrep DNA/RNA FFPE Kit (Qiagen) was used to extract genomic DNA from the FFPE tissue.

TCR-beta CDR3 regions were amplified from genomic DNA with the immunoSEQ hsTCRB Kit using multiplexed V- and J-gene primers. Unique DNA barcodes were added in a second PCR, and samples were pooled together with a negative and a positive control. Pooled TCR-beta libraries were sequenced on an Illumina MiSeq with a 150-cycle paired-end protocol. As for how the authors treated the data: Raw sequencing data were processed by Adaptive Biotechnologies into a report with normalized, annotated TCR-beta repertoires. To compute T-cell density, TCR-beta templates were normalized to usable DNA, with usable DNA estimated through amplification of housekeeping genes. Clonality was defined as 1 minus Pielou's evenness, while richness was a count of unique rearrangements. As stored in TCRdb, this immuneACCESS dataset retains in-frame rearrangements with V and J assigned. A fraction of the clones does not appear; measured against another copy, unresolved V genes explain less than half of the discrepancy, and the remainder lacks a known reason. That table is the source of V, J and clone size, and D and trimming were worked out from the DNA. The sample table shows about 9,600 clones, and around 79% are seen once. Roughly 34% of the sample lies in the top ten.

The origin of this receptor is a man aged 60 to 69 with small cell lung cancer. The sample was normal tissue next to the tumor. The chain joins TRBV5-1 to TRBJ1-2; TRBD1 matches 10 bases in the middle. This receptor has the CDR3 CASSVDRGRVYGYTF. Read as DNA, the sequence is TGCGCCAGCAGCGTCGACAGGGGGCGCGTCTATGGCTACACCTTC.